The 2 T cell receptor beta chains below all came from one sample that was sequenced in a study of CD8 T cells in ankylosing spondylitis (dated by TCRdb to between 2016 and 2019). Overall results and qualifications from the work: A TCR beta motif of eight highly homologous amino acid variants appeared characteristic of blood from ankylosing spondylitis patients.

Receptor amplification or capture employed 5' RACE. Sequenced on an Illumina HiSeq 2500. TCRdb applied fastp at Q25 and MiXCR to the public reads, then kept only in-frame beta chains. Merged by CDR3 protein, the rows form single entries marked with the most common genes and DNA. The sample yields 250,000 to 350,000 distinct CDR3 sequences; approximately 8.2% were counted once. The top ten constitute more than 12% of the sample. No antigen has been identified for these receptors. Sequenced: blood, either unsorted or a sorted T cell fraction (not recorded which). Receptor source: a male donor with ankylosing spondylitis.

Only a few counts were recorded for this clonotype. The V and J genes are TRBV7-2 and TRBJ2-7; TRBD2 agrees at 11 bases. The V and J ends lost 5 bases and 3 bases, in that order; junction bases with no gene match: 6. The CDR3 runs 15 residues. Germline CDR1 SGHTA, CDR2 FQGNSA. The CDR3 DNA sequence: TGTGCCAGCAGCCGTGGACTAGCGGGCTTCTACGAGCAGTACTTC. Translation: CASSRGLAGFYEQYF.

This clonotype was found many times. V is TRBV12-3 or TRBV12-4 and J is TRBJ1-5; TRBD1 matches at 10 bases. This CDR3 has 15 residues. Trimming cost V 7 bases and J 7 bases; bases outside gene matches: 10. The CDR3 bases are TGTGCCAGCACCTTGACAGGGGGCGCGGGACAGCCCCAGCATTTT. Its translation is CASTLTGGAGQPQHF.